This entry is about one TCR beta chain. This sample is drawn from a study of T cell repertoires in cytomegalovirus infection. The CDR3 length is 16 residues. Trimming stripped 4 bases from V and 4 bases from J, with 18 bases between. Germline CDR1 SGHVT, CDR2 SQSDAQ. MiXCR was run by TCRdb on the reads, yielding one entry per CDR3 protein. Of around 180,000 distinct CDR3 sequences listed, about 21% were seen once; the top ten hold about 2.9%. This sequence originates from a human donor in good health (CMV status not recorded). Some clones in this sample may be carry-over from other donors' samples. V and J are TRBV7-4 and TRBJ2-3; tentatively, D is TRBD1 (6 bases). Sequencing was performed on PBMCs. The CDR3: CASSYHLPGAPDTQYF. In DNA form, the CDR3 reads TGTGCCAGCAGCTACCATCTCCCAGGGGCCCCAGATACGCAGTATTTT.